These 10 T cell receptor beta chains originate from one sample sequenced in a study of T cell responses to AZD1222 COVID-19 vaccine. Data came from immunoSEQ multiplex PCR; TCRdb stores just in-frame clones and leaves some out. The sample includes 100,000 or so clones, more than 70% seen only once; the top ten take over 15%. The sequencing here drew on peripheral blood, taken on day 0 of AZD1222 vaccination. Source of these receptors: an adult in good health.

CDR3 coding DNA: TGTGCCAGCAGCCAAGACTACTATGGCTACACCTTC. Translating it yields CASSQDYYGYTF. The rearrangement links TRBV14 to TRBJ1-2; D is undetermined. The V end lost 0 bases, the J end lost 3 bases, and 2 bases lay between the germline ends. In germline, CDR1 is SGHDN, CDR2 FVKESK. This CDR3 is 12 amino acids long.

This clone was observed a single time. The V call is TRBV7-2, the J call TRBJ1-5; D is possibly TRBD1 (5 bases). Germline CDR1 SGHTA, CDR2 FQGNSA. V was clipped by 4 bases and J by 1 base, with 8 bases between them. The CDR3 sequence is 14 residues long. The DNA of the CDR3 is TGTGCCAGCAGCTCGGGGGGAAGCAATCAGCCCCAGCATTTT. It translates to CASSSGGSNQPQHF.

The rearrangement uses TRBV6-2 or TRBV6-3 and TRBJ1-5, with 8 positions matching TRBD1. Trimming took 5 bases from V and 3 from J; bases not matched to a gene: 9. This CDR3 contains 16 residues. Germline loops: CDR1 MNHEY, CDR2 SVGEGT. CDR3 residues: CASSHAGTGNNQPQHF. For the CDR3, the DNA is TGTGCCAGCAGTCATGCCGGGACAGGAAACAATCAGCCCCAGCATTTT.

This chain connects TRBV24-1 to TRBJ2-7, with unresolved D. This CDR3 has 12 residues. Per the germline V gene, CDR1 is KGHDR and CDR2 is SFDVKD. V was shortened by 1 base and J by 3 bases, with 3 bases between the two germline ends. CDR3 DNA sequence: TGTGCCACCAGTGATTTAGGCTACGAGCAGTACTTC. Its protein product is CATSDLGYEQYF.

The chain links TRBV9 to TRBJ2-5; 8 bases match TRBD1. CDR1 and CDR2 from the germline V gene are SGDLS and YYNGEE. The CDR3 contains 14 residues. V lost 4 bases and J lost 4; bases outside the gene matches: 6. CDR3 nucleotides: TGTGCCAGCAGCTCAGGGGGGACAGGAGAGACCCAGTACTTC. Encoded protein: CASSSGGTGETQYF.

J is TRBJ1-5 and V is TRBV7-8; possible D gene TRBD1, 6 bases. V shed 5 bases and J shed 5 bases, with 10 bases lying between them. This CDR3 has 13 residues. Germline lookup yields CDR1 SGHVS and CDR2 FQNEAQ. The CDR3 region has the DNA TGTGCCAGCAGCGCGGAGGGGGATCAGCCCCAGCATTTT. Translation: CASSAEGDQPQHF.

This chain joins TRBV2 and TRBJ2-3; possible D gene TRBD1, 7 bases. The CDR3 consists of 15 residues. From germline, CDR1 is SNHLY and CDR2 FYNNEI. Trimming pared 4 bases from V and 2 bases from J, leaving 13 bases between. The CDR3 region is CASSGGDRNTDTQYF. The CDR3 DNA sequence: TGTGCCAGCAGTGGGGGGGACAGAAACACAGATACGCAGTATTTT.

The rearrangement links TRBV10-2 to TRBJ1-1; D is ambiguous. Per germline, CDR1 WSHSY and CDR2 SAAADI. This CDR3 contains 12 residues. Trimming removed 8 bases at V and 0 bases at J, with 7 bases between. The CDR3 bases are TGCGCCAGCCGGGATGTGAACACTGAAGCTTTCTTT. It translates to CASRDVNTEAFF.

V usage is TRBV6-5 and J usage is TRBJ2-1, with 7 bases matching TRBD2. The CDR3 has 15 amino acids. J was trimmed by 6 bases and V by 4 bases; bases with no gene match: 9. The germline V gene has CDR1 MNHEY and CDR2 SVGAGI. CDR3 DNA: TGTGCCAGCAGTTTCCGGCGGGAGTTACGCAATGAGCAGTTCTTC. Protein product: CASSFRRELRNEQFF.

The DNA of the CDR3 is TGTGCCAGCTCACCAGGACAGGGCATGTTGTACGAGCAGTACGTC. It translates to CASSPGQGMLYEQYV. The rearrangement uses TRBV18 and TRBJ2-7, with 8 bases lining up with TRBD1. V was clipped by 2 bases and J by 4 bases; unmatched bases: 7. CDR3 size: 15 residues. Germline CDR1 is KGHSH and CDR2 is LQKENI.